This is a list of T cell receptor beta chains from one sample in a study of blood T cell repertoires in COVID-19. Repertoires were generated with immunoSEQ multiplex PCR, while TCRdb's copy carries only in-frame clones and drops some. The table shows some 65,000 clones, with under 85% occurring only once. The sample taken for sequencing was peripheral blood. Source of these receptors: a woman in her 70s with acute or convalescent COVID-19. The CDR3 runs from the conserved cysteine through the conserved F or W. A D gene is named only where the DNA matches it firmly. Size tells how often a clone was seen (once, few, many) or the class of an expanded clone, and some rows leave it out.

V gene	clone size	J gene	D gene	CDR3 DNA	CDR3 protein
TRBV12-3/TRBV12-4	.	TRBJ1-2	TRBD1	TGTGCCAGCCGGAGGGACAGGGGAGACGGCTACACCTTC	CASRRDRGDGYTF
TRBV18	.	TRBJ2-1	TRBD1	TGTGCCAGTGCCCGGGACAGGACTTACAATGAGCAGTTCTTC	CASARDRTYNEQFF
TRBV2	.	TRBJ1-1	.	TGTGCCAGCAGTGAAAGACAGAACACTGAAGCTTTCTTT	CASSERQNTEAFF
TRBV4-2	.	TRBJ2-5	TRBD2	TGTGCCAGCAGCCCCACTTCGCGGGGGGCGCAAGAGACCCAGTACTTC	CASSPTSRGAQETQYF
TRBV5-5	.	TRBJ1-4	.	TGTGCCAGCAGCTTGCTAGCGAATGAAAAACTGTTTTTT	CASSLLANEKLFF
TRBV9	.	TRBJ1-1	.	TGTGCCAGCAGCGTAGTGGTTCAGGGCACTGAAGCTTTCTTT	CASSVVVQGTEAFF
TRBV5-6	.	TRBJ2-7	TRBD1	TGTGCCAGCAGCTCGGGACAGGGGGTTTGGTACGAGCAGTACTTC	CASSSGQGVWYEQYF
TRBV7-9	.	TRBJ2-3	.	TGTGCCAGCAGCTTTGGACCGGGGGAATACACAGATACGCAGTATTTT	CASSFGPGEYTDTQYF
TRBV6-1	.	TRBJ1-5	.	TGTGCCAGCAGTGAAGCTATCGCAGGGGCTCGCAATCAGCCCCAGCATTTT	CASSEAIAGARNQPQHF
TRBV5-1	.	TRBJ2-1	.	TGCGCCAGCAGCTTATATCAGGGGATAGATGAGCAGTTCTTC	CASSLYQGIDEQFF
TRBV29-1	.	TRBJ2-3	.	TGCAGCGTCCCCAGTTGGGGGCTGACAGATACGCAGTATTTT	CSVPSWGLTDTQYF
TRBV19	few	TRBJ1-6	.	TGTGCCAGTAGACTCCCAGGGGATTCACCCCTCCACTTT	CASRLPGDSPLHF
TRBV6-2/TRBV6-3	.	TRBJ2-3	TRBD2	TGTGCCAGCAGTACCCACCGAAGCGGGGGCGCCATGGATACGCAGTATTTT	CASSTHRSGGAMDTQYF
TRBV6-5	.	TRBJ1-2	TRBD1	TGTGCCAGCAGTTACGACAGGGACGGCTACACCTTC	CASSYDRDGYTF
TRBV6-2/TRBV6-3	.	TRBJ2-7	TRBD2	TGTGCCAGCAGTTACTCTAAGCGGGGAGCCTACGAGCAGTACTTC	CASSYSKRGAYEQYF
TRBV27	many	TRBJ1-4	.	TGTGCCAGCAGGGGGAATGAGGGTGAAAAACTGTTTTTT	CASRGNEGEKLFF
TRBV12-3/TRBV12-4	.	TRBJ2-5	.	TGTGCCAGCAGTTTTAGCGGACAAGAGACCCAGTACTTC	CASSFSGQETQYF
TRBV5-6	.	TRBJ1-2	.	TGTGCCAGCAGCGACCCTAGGGGCATCTATGGCTACACCTTC	CASSDPRGIYGYTF
TRBV4-2	.	TRBJ1-3	.	TGTGCCAGCAGCCAAGAACAGGGCTCTGGAAACACCATATATTTT	CASSQEQGSGNTIYF
TRBV5-4	.	TRBJ1-5	.	TGTGCCAGCAGCTTGGCCCCGGGTGGGGAGCAGCCCCAGCATTTT	CASSLAPGGEQPQHF
TRBV7-3	once	TRBJ2-3	TRBD2	TGTGCCAGCAGCACCAGGACTAGCGGGCTGGGGGATACGCAGTATTTT	CASSTRTSGLGDTQYF
TRBV11-2	.	TRBJ1-4	.	TGTGCCAGCAGCCCTAGCAGCCCGAGGGAAAAACTGTTTTTT	CASSPSSPREKLFF
TRBV2	few	TRBJ1-5	.	TGTGCCAGCACCCACAGTTACAATCAGCCCCAGCATTTT	CASTHSYNQPQHF
TRBV11-2	.	TRBJ2-7	.	TGTGCCAGCAGCAATACAGGGACCTACGAGCAGTACTTC	CASSNTGTYEQYF
TRBV6-1	few	TRBJ2-3	TRBD1	TGTGCCAGCAGTGGACAGGGGGCTCGGCCGACAGATACGCAGTATTTT	CASSGQGARPTDTQYF
TRBV24-1	.	TRBJ1-3	TRBD1	TGTGCCACCAGTGATACTGACAGGGTGAATAATGGAAACACCATATATTTT	CATSDTDRVNNGNTIYF
TRBV11-3	.	TRBJ2-5	TRBD2	TGTGCCAGCAGCCCGAGGGTTGGGCCCGGGGGGGAGACCCAGTACTTC	CASSPRVGPGGETQYF
TRBV11-3	.	TRBJ2-1	.	TGTGCCAGCAGCTCCGGGATCTACAATGAGCAGTTCTTC	CASSSGIYNEQFF
TRBV2	.	TRBJ1-1	.	TGTGCCAGCAGTGGACCTAGGGGTGGGACTGAAGCTTTCTTT	CASSGPRGGTEAFF
TRBV15	.	TRBJ2-7	.	TGTGCCACCAGCAGTCCAGGGCTGGGTTCCTACGAGCAGTACTTC	CATSSPGLGSYEQYF
TRBV25-1	.	TRBJ2-3	.	TGTGCCAGCAGTGAATATTATCAGGGAGATACGCAGTATTTT	CASSEYYQGDTQYF
TRBV18	.	TRBJ2-1	.	TGTGCCAGCTCACCACTCGACAGCTCTAGGCCGTTCTTC	CASSPLDSSRPFF
TRBV9	few	TRBJ2-3	.	TGTGCCAGCAGCGTAGAAGTGGGGGGTGGCACAGATACGCAGTATTTT	CASSVEVGGGTDTQYF
TRBV11-3	few	TRBJ2-5	TRBD2	TGTGCCAGCAGCGTGATAGCTAGCGGGGGCCCGGAGACCCAGTACTTC	CASSVIASGGPETQYF
TRBV19	few	TRBJ2-3	TRBD1	TGTGCCAGTAGTAAAGAGACCGGGACAGGGGTGACAGATACGCAGTATTTT	CASSKETGTGVTDTQYF
TRBV5-6	.	TRBJ2-5	TRBD2	TGTGCCAGCAGCTTGATGTTCGCGGGGGGCATGGAGACCCAGTACTTC	CASSLMFAGGMETQYF
TRBV5-1	once	TRBJ2-6	.	TGCGCCAGCAGCTGGACTCGGGGAACCGGGGCCAACGTCCTGACTTTC	CASSWTRGTGANVLTF
TRBV4-2	.	TRBJ2-6	TRBD1	TGTGCCAGCAGCGCCCGGGACAGTACATCTGGGGCCAACGTCCTGACTTTC	CASSARDSTSGANVLTF
TRBV2	once	TRBJ1-2	.	TGTGCCAGCGGCCAGGGGTATGGCTACACCTTC	CASGQGYGYTF
TRBV14	.	TRBJ1-1	.	TGTGCCAGCAGCCCGAACCTAGGTGCTGAAGCTTTCTTT	CASSPNLGAEAFF
TRBV5-4	.	TRBJ1-2	TRBD1	TGTGCCAGCAGCTTTGACAGGGGGCGCGTGTCTAACTATGGCTACACCTTC	CASSFDRGRVSNYGYTF
TRBV11-3	.	TRBJ2-3	.	TGTGCCACCCGGTCCACAGATACGCAGTATTTT	CATRSTDTQYF
TRBV7-3	.	TRBJ1-6	.	TGTGCCAGCAGCTTTGACAGGAACTCACCCCTCCACTTT	CASSFDRNSPLHF
TRBV4-1	.	TRBJ2-5	TRBD2	TGCGCCAGCAGCCAGACTAGCGGGGAGACATGGGAGACCCAGTACTTC	CASSQTSGETWETQYF
TRBV6-5	.	TRBJ2-7	TRBD1	TGTGCCAGCAGGACAGGGTGGGGCTCCTACGAGCAGTACTTC	CASRTGWGSYEQYF
TRBV5-1	.	TRBJ1-4	TRBD1	TGCGCCAGCAGCTTCGGGGACAGAACTGAAAAACTGTTTTTT	CASSFGDRTEKLFF
TRBV6-5	.	TRBJ2-7	TRBD1	TGTGCCAGCAGTTACACTCCGGGACAGGAGTACGAGCAGTACTTC	CASSYTPGQEYEQYF
TRBV2	.	TRBJ1-1	TRBD1	TGTGCCAGCCGACAGGGGCTGGGAGCTTTCTTT	CASRQGLGAFF
TRBV12-3/TRBV12-4	.	TRBJ1-5	.	TGTGCCAGCAGCCCCGGGGAAAATCAGCCCCAGCATTTT	CASSPGENQPQHF